This T cell receptor (beta chain) was recorded in a study of CD8 T cells in Susac syndrome. Study context: Among the sequenced Susac syndrome patients, roughly 6 had active disease while under ten were in remission.

Per the germline V gene, CDR1 is SQVTM and CDR2 is ANQGSEA. Trimming shortened V by 6 bases and J by 0 bases, and 10 bases separated the two germline ends. This CDR3 comprises 13 residues. TCR beta sequences were obtained from blood CD8+ and CD4+ T cells. Purification of the CD8+ and CD4+ T cells relied on negative isolation, and TEMRA cells underwent FACS enrichment. RNA in amounts of roughly 0.5 to 1 ug was reverse transcribed with random hexamers. TCRdb used MiXCR to reprocess the immunoSEQ multiplex PCR reads, holding one entry per CDR3 protein. The sample lists about 100,000 distinct CDR3 sequences, about 96% occurring once.

Sequences were obtained from CD8+ T cells from PBMCs. The gene calls are TRBV29-1 and TRBJ2-3, with TRBD1 as a possible D gene (7 bases). The sequence was collected from a human donor with Susac syndrome. CDR3 coding DNA: TGCAGCGTGGCGGGACAGAGCACAGATACGCAGTATTTT. It encodes CSVAGQSTDTQYF.